This T cell receptor beta chain is from a study of memory CD4+ T cells and cytomegalovirus serostatus. Original methodology: After removing out-of-frame reads, over 2 million distinct TCRbeta sequences remained. TCRdb's copy holds only in-frame clones and misses some; the assay was immunoSEQ multiplex PCR. V and J calls and clone size come straight from that table; D and trimming were deduced from the DNA. The table lists 80,000 or so clones, roughly three quarters of them singletons. Single viable CD3+CD4+CD8-CD45RO+ cells were sorted as the memory CD4+ T cells. Serostatus was set by detecting CMV pp150, pp28, p38, p52 IgG. After thawing, CD4+ T cells were positively selected. The V gene end was trimmed by 10 bases and the J gene end by 5 bases; junction bases not matched to a gene: 6. The CDR3 has 13 amino acids. Germline CDR1 is ENHRY and CDR2 is SYGVKD.

Material: memory CD4+ T cells from blood. The V and J genes are TRBV10-3 and TRBJ2-1, with TRBD1 identical over 9 bases. This sequence originates from an adult in good health and CMV-seropositive. CDR3 in amino acids: CATMGQGHNEQFF. The CDR3 DNA follows: TGTGCCACCATGGGACAGGGCCACAATGAGCAGTTCTTC.